This TCR beta chain was recovered during a study of blood T cell repertoires in COVID-19. Study details: COVID-19 samples from acute and convalescent phases originated in the United States, Italy and Spain.

Trimming cost V 7 bases and J 4 bases, with 19 bases left between them. Per the germline V gene, CDR1 is MNHEY and CDR2 is SVGAGI. The CDR3 loop spans 15 amino acids. The method was immunoSEQ multiplex PCR; TCRdb's version includes in-frame clones alone and lacks a portion of them. The repertoire holds some 130,000 clones, with approximately 86% as singletons. Participant age was about 18 to 89 years, and participants resided in approximately 25 US areas. In assigning cohorts, the study relied on participant-reported clinical history. Cohort 3 recovered donors had two negative PCRs, clearance, or symptom resolution.

Sequencing was carried out using PBMCs or T cells enriched from blood (not recorded which). This sequence originates from a woman in her forties or fifties who had recovered from COVID-19. V usage is TRBV6-5 and J usage is TRBJ1-1, with unresolved D. CDR3 protein: CASNSKRVRVTEAFF. In DNA, the CDR3 is TGTGCCAGCAACTCCAAGCGGGTTCGGGTCACTGAAGCTTTCTTT.